Below are 2 T cell receptor beta chains sequenced from a single sample in a study of shared clonotypes between healthy human individuals. Sequenced by immunoSEQ multiplex PCR; TCRdb stores in-frame clones only, minus some. The table has around 500,000 clones, about three quarters seen once. Sequencing used PBMCs. These receptors came from a middle-aged woman in good health. Some clones in this sample may be carry-over from other donors' samples.

The V and J genes are TRBV28 and TRBJ2-1; 9 bases agree with TRBD1. With V trimmed by 4 bases and J by 6 bases, 1 base remained unmatched. Germline CDR1 reads MDHEN; CDR2 reads SYDVKM. This CDR3 is 13 amino acids long. The CDR3 sequence: CASSSGQGNEQFF. The CDR3 DNA reads as TGTGCCAGCAGTTCGGGACAGGGCAATGAGCAGTTCTTC.

This sequence joins TRBV11-2 and TRBJ2-7; 8 bases match TRBD2. The germline V gene encodes CDR1 SGHAT and CDR2 FQNNGV. The junction had 9 bases not matched to a gene; V was cut back by 2 bases and J by 6 bases. This CDR3 region has 15 residues. This chain's CDR3 is CASSLTTGGPGEQYF. The CDR3 DNA follows: TGTGCCAGCAGCTTAACAACGGGAGGGCCCGGCGAGCAGTACTTC. The entire variable domain, with the rest obtained from reference TRBV11-2 and TRBJ2-7, is as follows: EAGVAQSPRYKIIEKRQSVAFWCNPISGHATLYWYQQILGQGPKLLIQFQNNGVVDDSQLPKDRFSAERLKGVDSTLKIQPAKLEDSAVYLCASSLTTGGPGEQYFGPGTRLTVT.